The present entry profiles one T cell receptor beta chain with its context. Its antigen remains unknown. The data belong to a study of Ad26.COV2.S vaccination and SARS-CoV-2 variants. Measured with immunoSEQ multiplex PCR; TCRdb has only the in-frame clones, and not every one. The sample gives roughly 150,000 clones, more than 80% of which show up once; 5% is in the top ten. The CDR3 length is 18 residues. The germline gives CDR1 LGHNA, CDR2 YSLEER. The ends were cut back, 3 bases at V and 0 bases at J, with 21 bases in the middle. General observations from the study: The breadth of spike-specific CD8+ and CD4+ T cell responses after vaccination was reportedly substantial.

This specimen consisted of peripheral blood, obtained after recovery from COVID-19. This chain joins TRBV4-3 and TRBJ2-7, with D perhaps matching TRBD1 or TRBD2 (5 bases each). The source is a human donor who had recovered from COVID-19. The CDR3 loop reads CASSHSQPGPGVSYEQYF. CDR3 DNA sequence: TGCGCCAGCAGCCATTCTCAACCGGGACCTGGAGTCTCCTACGAGCAGTACTTC.